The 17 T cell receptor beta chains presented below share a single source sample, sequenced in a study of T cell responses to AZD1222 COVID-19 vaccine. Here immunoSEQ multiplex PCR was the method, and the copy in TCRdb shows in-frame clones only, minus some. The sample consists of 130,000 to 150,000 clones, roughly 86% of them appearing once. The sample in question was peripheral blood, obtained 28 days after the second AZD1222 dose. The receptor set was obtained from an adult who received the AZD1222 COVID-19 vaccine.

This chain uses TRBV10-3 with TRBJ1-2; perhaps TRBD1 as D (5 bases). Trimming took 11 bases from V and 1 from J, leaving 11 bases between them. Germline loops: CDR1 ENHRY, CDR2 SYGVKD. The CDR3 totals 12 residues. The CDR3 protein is CALGGNNYGYTF. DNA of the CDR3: TGTGCCCTGGGGGGGAATAACTATGGCTACACCTTC.

CDR3 amino acids: CASSPLRLAGSSYNEQFF. CDR3 nucleotide sequence: TGTGCCAGCAGTCCGCTCCGGTTGGCGGGGAGCTCCTACAATGAGCAGTTCTTC. This chain connects TRBV27 to TRBJ2-1; a weak D match, TRBD2 (6 bases). V was shortened by 5 bases and J by 0 bases, with 20 bases between the two germline ends. CDR3 length: 18 residues. Germline V gives CDR1 MNHEY, CDR2 SMNVEV (reference sequence).

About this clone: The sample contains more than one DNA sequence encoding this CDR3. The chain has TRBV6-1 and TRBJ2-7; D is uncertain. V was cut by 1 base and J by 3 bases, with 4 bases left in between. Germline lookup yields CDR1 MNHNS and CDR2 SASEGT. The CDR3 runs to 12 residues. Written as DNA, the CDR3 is TGTGCCAGCAGTGAAGGGGTCTACGAGCAGTACTTC. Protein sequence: CASSEGVYEQYF.

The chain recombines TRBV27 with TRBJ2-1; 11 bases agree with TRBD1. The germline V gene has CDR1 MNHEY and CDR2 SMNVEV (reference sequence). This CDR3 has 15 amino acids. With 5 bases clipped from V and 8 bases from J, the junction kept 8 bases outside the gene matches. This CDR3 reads CASSHQDRGLYEQFF. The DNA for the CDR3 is TGTGCCAGCAGTCACCAGGACAGGGGGCTGTATGAGCAGTTCTTC.

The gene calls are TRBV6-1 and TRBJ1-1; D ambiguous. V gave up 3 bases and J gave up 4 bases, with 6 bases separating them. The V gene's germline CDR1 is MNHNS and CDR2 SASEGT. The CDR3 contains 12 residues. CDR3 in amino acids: CASSDAVTEAFF. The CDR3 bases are TGTGCCAGCAGTGACGCCGTCACTGAAGCTTTCTTT.

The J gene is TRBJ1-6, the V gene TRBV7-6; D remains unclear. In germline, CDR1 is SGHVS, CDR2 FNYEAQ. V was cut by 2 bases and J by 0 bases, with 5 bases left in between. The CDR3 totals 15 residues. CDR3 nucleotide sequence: TGTGCCAGCAGCTTACGTAGCTCCTATAATTCACCCCTCCACTTT. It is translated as CASSLRSSYNSPLHF.

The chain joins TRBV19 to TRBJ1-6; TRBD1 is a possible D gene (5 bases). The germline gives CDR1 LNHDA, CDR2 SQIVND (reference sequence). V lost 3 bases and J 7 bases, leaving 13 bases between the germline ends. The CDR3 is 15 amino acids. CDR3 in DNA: TGTGCCAGTAGTATCTCCAGCCAGGGCAATTCACCCCTCCACTTT. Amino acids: CASSISSQGNSPLHF.

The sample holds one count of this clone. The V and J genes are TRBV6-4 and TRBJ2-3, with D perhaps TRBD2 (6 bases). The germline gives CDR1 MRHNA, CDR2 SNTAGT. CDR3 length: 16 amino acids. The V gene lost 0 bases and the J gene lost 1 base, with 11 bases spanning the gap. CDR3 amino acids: CASSDSIPSGTDTQYF. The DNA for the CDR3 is TGTGCCAGCAGTGACTCGATCCCTAGCGGCACAGATACGCAGTATTTT.

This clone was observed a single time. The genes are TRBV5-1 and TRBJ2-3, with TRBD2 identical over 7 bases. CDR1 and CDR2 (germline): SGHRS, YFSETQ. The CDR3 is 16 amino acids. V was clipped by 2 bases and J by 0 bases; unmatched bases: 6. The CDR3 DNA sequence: TGCGCCAGCAGCTTCGACTTTAGCGGGAGCACAGATACGCAGTATTTT. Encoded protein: CASSFDFSGSTDTQYF.

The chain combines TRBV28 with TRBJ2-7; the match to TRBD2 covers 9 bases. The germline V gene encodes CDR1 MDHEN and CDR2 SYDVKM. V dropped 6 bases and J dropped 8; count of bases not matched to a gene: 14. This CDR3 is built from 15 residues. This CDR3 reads CASRFSGSIPHKQYF. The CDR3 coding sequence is TGTGCCAGCAGGTTTAGCGGGAGTATTCCTCACAAGCAGTACTTC. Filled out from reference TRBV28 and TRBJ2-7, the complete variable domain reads DVKVTQSSRYLVKRTGEKVFLECVQDMDHENMFWYRQDPGLGLRLIYFSYDVKMKEKGDIPEGYSVSREKKERFSLILESASTNQTSMYLCASRFSGSIPHKQYFGPGTRLTVT.

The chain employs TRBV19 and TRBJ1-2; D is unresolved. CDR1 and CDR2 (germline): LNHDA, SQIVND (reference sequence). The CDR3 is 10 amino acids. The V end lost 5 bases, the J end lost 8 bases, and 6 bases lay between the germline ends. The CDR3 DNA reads TGTGCCAGTAGTCACTGGGGCTACACCTTC. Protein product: CASSHWGYTF. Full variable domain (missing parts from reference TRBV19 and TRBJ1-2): DGGITQSPKYLFRKEGQNVTLSCEQNLNHDAMYWYRQDPGQGLRLIYYSQIVNDFQKGDIAEGYSVSREKKESFPLTVTSAQKNPTAFYLCASSHWGYTFGSGTRLTVV.

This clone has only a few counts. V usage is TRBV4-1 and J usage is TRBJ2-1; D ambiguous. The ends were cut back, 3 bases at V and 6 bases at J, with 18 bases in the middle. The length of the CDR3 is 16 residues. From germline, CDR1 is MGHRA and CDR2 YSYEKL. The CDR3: CASSQQALVIANEQFF. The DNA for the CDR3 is TGCGCCAGCAGCCAGCAGGCCTTGGTAATAGCCAATGAGCAGTTCTTC.

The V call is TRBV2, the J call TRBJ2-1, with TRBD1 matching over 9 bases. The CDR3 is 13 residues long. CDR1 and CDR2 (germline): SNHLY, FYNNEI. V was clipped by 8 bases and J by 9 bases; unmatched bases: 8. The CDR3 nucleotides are TGTGCCAGCTGCGGGACAGGGTCGAGTGAGCAGTTCTTC. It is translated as CASCGTGSSEQFF.

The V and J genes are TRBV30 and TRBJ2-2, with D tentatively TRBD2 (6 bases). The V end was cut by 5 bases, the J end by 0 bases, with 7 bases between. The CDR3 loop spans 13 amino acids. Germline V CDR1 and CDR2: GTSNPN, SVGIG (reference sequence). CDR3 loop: CAWGGSNTGELFF. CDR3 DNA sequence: TGTGCCTGGGGGGGGTCGAACACCGGGGAGCTGTTTTTT.

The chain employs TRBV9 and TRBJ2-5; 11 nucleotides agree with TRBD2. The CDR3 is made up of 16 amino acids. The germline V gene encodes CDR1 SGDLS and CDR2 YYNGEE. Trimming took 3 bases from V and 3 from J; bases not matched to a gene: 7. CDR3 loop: CASSAVLAGAEETQYF. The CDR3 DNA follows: TGTGCCAGCAGCGCCGTACTAGCGGGAGCGGAAGAGACCCAGTACTTC.

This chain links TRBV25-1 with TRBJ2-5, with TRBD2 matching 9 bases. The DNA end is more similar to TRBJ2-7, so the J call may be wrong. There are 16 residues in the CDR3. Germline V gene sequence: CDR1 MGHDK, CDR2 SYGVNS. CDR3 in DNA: TGTGCCAGCAGTGAATACGGTAGCGGGAGCTCCTACGAGCAGTACTTC. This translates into CASSEYGSGSSYEQYF.

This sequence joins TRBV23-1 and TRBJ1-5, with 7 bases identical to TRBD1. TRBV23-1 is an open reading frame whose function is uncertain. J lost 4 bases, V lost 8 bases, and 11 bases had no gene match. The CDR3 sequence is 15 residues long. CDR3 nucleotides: TGCGCCAGCTACCCCCGGGACAGAGGTAATCAGCCCCAGCATTTT. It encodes CASYPRDRGNQPQHF.